This TCR beta chain originates from a study of T cell responses to AZD1222 COVID-19 vaccine. TCRdb keeps only in-frame clones here, not all; method: immunoSEQ multiplex PCR. The sample has about 84,000 clones, around 85% seen once. Germline V gene data show CDR1 as SGHTA and CDR2 as FQGTGA. This CDR3 region has 15 residues. V dropped 5 bases and J dropped 4; count of bases not matched to a gene: 9. The receptor was derived from an adult who received the AZD1222 COVID-19 vaccine. Specimen: peripheral blood, collected 28 days after the second AZD1222 dose. This chain uses TRBV7-3 with TRBJ1-2; 8 bases align to TRBD1. This CDR3 is CASSPHPGQVYGYTF. The CDR3 DNA follows: TGTGCCAGCAGCCCCCACCCGGGACAGGTCTATGGCTACACCTTC.